The 7 T cell receptor beta chains in this list originate from one sample, sequenced in a study of Ad26.COV2.S vaccination and SARS-CoV-2 variants. As for treatment: 19 received Ad26.COV2.S at low or high dose, single or two shots; about five received placebo; per-sample allocation not given. Samples came from day 63 after the first vaccine or placebo injection. Data came from immunoSEQ multiplex PCR; TCRdb stores just in-frame clones and leaves some out. The profile shows about 330,000 clones, approximately 87% of them singletons. This specimen consisted of peripheral blood, obtained in a trial of Ad26.COV2.S vaccine versus placebo. All receptors derive from a person between 18 and 59 years old who received the Ad26.COV2.S COVID-19 vaccine or a placebo.

The chain employs TRBV9 and TRBJ2-1; D uncertain. Deletions cut 2 bases from V and 3 bases from J, with 9 bases between. CDR1 SGDLS and CDR2 YYNGEE come from the germline V gene. CDR3 size: 14 residues. CDR3 amino acids: CASSVYGRYNEQFF. The CDR3 nucleotides read TGTGCCAGCAGCGTTTATGGGCGCTACAATGAGCAGTTCTTC.

CDR3 DNA: TGTGCCAGCAGTGAAAGGGACAGAGCCTACGAGCAGTACTTC. It specifies CASSERDRAYEQYF. The chain is built from TRBV2 and TRBJ2-7; 7 nucleotides align to TRBD1. V shed 2 bases, J shed 2 bases, and the junction held 3 bases outside the gene matches. This CDR3 is 14 amino acids long. Germline V gene sequence: CDR1 SNHLY, CDR2 FYNNEI.

The chain recombines TRBV15 with TRBJ2-2; the D gene is possibly TRBD1 (6 bases). Trimming cost V 0 bases and J 1 base, with 12 bases left between them. Germline CDR1 LNHNV, CDR2 YYDKDF (reference sequence). This CDR3 is 17 amino acids long. The CDR3 protein is CATSRDTSGVNTGELFF. The CDR3 DNA is TGTGCCACCAGCAGAGATACGTCAGGGGTGAACACCGGGGAGCTGTTTTTT.

The chain recombines TRBV4-3 with TRBJ1-1; D gene unclear. Trimming took 4 bases from V and 2 from J, leaving 14 bases between them. Germline CDR1 LGHNA, CDR2 YSLEER. The CDR3 runs 15 residues. CDR3 bases: TGCGCCAGCAGCCGTCTACTTGGGCCTAACACTGAAGCTTTCTTT. Translating it yields CASSRLLGPNTEAFF.

This chain joins TRBV18 and TRBJ1-1; D remains ambiguous. Trimming removed 3 bases at V and 4 bases at J, with 18 bases between. This CDR3 has 16 amino acids. The germline gives CDR1 KGHSH, CDR2 LQKENI. The CDR3 DNA sequence: TGTGCCAGCTCACCCCAATTCGAGAGGGCGATCACTGAAGCTTTCTTT. Residues: CASSPQFERAITEAFF.

This sequence joins TRBV5-1 and TRBJ1-1; 8 bases match TRBD1. The V segment lost 7 bases and the J segment 3 bases; nucleotides outside the gene matches: 11. The CDR3 covers 15 residues. Germline CDR1 is SGHRS and CDR2 is YFSETQ. The CDR3 DNA follows: TGCGCCAGCGGCGTACAGGGGGTTAAGGACACTGAAGCTTTCTTT. This codes for CASGVQGVKDTEAFF.

This chain connects TRBV5-6 to TRBJ1-1, with a tentative D call TRBD1 (6 bases). CDR3 length: 14 amino acids. Germline assignment: CDR1 SGHDT and CDR2 YYEEEE. The ends were cut back, 5 bases at V and 6 bases at J, with 17 bases in the middle. The CDR3, as DNA: TGTGCCAGCAGTTTACCTTCTTCAGGGGCTGAAGCTTTCTTT. This gives the protein CASSLPSSGAEAFF. Looking up the rest from reference TRBV5-6 and TRBJ1-1 gives the full variable domain: DAGVTQSPTHLIKTRGQQVTLRCSPKSGHDTVSWYQQALGQGPQFIFQYYEEEERQRGNFPDRFSGHQFPNYSSELNVNALLLGDSALYLCASSLPSSGAEAFFGQGTRLTVV.